The 5 T cell receptor beta chains reported below all come from one sample, sequenced in a study of shared clonotypes between healthy human individuals. Clones were sequenced by immunoSEQ multiplex PCR, and TCRdb holds only the in-frame ones, with some missing. The table shows about 2.3 million clones, with approximately 93% occurring only once. The sample taken for sequencing was naive CD4+ T cells from PBMCs. Stated subset: CD45RA+ positively selected. Receptor source: a man younger than 30 in good health. Some clones in this sample may be carry-over from other donors' samples.

J is TRBJ1-1 and V is TRBV11-2, with D unresolved. This CDR3 region has 15 residues. V lost 1 base and J lost 0, with 9 bases in between. Germline loops: CDR1 SGHAT, CDR2 FQNNGV. For the CDR3, the DNA is TGTGCCAGCAGCTTAGCTCTAGGCCTGAACACTGAAGCTTTCTTT. Protein: CASSLALGLNTEAFF.

The chain joins TRBV4-2 to TRBJ2-1; D is perhaps TRBD1 or TRBD2 (5 bases each). The CDR3 totals 18 residues. The germline V gene encodes CDR1 LGHNA and CDR2 YNFKEQ. V was shortened by 0 bases and J by 2 bases, with 17 bases between the two germline ends. CDR3 region: CASSQDLRWGTPYNEQFF. Written as DNA, the CDR3 is TGTGCCAGCAGCCAAGATCTCCGTTGGGGGACGCCCTACAATGAGCAGTTCTTC.

The chain recombines TRBV7-3 with TRBJ2-7; the match to TRBD2 covers 7 bases. The CDR3 is 13 amino acids. Germline values: CDR1 SGHTA, CDR2 FQGTGA. V gave up 5 bases and J gave up 7 bases; unmatched junction bases: 8. The CDR3 reads CASSPQPGGEQYF. The CDR3 DNA sequence: TGTGCCAGCAGCCCCCAGCCCGGGGGGGAGCAGTACTTC. The full variable domain, rest sourced from reference TRBV7-3 and TRBJ2-7, is GAGVSQTPSNKVTEKGKYVELRCDPISGHTALYWYRQSLGQGPEFLIYFQGTGAADDSGLPNDRFFAVRPEGSVSTLKIQRTERGDSAVYLCASSPQPGGEQYFGPGTRLTVT.

The chain recombines TRBV6-5 with TRBJ2-4, with a possible D match to TRBD1 (5 bases). Trimming took 5 bases from V and 8 from J, leaving 13 bases between them. The CDR3 has 13 amino acids. In germline, CDR1 is MNHEY, CDR2 SVGAGI. The CDR3 DNA is TGTGCCAGCAGTACTCGACAGAAGGACATTCAGTACTTC. This translates into CASSTRQKDIQYF.

In this sample, this clone turned up once. The chain has TRBV2 and TRBJ1-5; D not resolved. V dropped 11 bases and J dropped 8 bases, with 19 bases sitting between them. Germline V gene sequence: CDR1 SNHLY, CDR2 FYNNEI. This CDR3 comprises 13 residues. CDR3 in amino acids: CAGRRDGPEPQHF. The CDR3 bases are TGTGCCGGACGCCGCGACGGACCGGAGCCCCAGCATTTT.